This is a list of T cell receptor beta chains from one sample in a study of T cells in Graves' hyperthyroidism and ophthalmopathy. TCRdb reprocessed the multiplex PCR reads via MiXCR and lists one record per CDR3 protein. The data show hundreds of thousands of distinct CDR3 sequences, with around 20% seen just once and around 47% held by the top ten. What was sequenced was blood. These receptors originate from a man aged 35-49 years with Graves' hyperthyroidism. Both conserved end residues are part of each CDR3. Each record gives: V gene, J gene, CDR3 length, clone size, CDR3 protein. Not all rows give a size; the values are once, few, many and, for expanded clones, a class.

v_gene: TRBV6-5
j_gene: TRBJ1-1
len: 13
abundance: many
CDR3aa: CASSYVAGTEAFF

v_gene: TRBV5-1
j_gene: TRBJ2-3
len: 15
abundance: many
CDR3aa: CASSFGTGVTDTQYF

v_gene: TRBV6-5
j_gene: TRBJ1-1
len: 15
abundance: many
CDR3aa: CASSYSYLENAEAFF

v_gene: TRBV10-3
j_gene: TRBJ2-5
len: 14
abundance: NA
CDR3aa: CAISAPGNGETQYF

v_gene: TRBV12-3/TRBV12-4
j_gene: TRBJ2-1
len: 14
abundance: NA
CDR3aa: CASSHGTLYNEQFF

v_gene: TRBV6-1
j_gene: TRBJ2-3
len: 14
abundance: NA
CDR3aa: CASSVTSGEDTQYF

v_gene: TRBV5-1
j_gene: TRBJ2-7
len: 15
abundance: many
CDR3aa: CASSFAGTGSDEQYF

v_gene: TRBV12-3/TRBV12-4
j_gene: TRBJ2-3
len: 13
abundance: many
CDR3aa: CASSPGLLDTQYF

v_gene: TRBV6-1
j_gene: TRBJ2-7
len: 14
abundance: NA
CDR3aa: CASKIGIETPEQYF

v_gene: TRBV7-8
j_gene: TRBJ2-5
len: 16
abundance: many
CDR3aa: CASSLAVGTAWRAQYF

v_gene: TRBV9
j_gene: TRBJ1-1
len: 15
abundance: NA
CDR3aa: CASSVNVGDSTEAFF

v_gene: TRBV6-2/TRBV6-3
j_gene: TRBJ2-3
len: 12
abundance: NA
CDR3aa: CASSYSPSPQYF

v_gene: TRBV10-3
j_gene: TRBJ1-1
len: 13
abundance: many
CDR3aa: CASRLSPNTEAFF

v_gene: TRBV7-3
j_gene: TRBJ1-1
len: 17
abundance: many
CDR3aa: CASSLGAGYAEDTEAFF

v_gene: TRBV7-8
j_gene: TRBJ1-3
len: 15
abundance: many
CDR3aa: CASRSYRGRGNTIYF

v_gene: TRBV29-1
j_gene: TRBJ2-2
len: 11
abundance: many
CDR3aa: CSVLGPGELFF

v_gene: TRBV3-1
j_gene: TRBJ2-7
len: 16
abundance: many
CDR3aa: CASSRSGTHNSYEQYF

v_gene: TRBV7-6
j_gene: TRBJ2-1
len: 17
abundance: many
CDR3aa: CASSTNRGSGLAGEQFF

v_gene: TRBV5-1
j_gene: TRBJ1-1
len: 15
abundance: many
CDR3aa: CASSLDQVMNTEAFF

v_gene: TRBV7-2
j_gene: TRBJ2-3
len: 16
abundance: many
CDR3aa: CASSLAGTTSEYKQYF

v_gene: TRBV27
j_gene: TRBJ1-5
len: 16
abundance: many
CDR3aa: CASSQYAGYSNQPQHF

v_gene: TRBV2
j_gene: TRBJ1-5
len: 15
abundance: many
CDR3aa: CASRGDSSVNQPQHF

v_gene: TRBV20-1
j_gene: TRBJ1-1
len: 13
abundance: few
CDR3aa: CSARTGGLAEAFF

v_gene: TRBV4-3
j_gene: TRBJ2-3
len: 16
abundance: NA
CDR3aa: CASSQDRAGGGDTQYF

v_gene: TRBV11-3
j_gene: TRBJ2-1
len: 15
abundance: many
CDR3aa: CASSLGRGAALEQFF

v_gene: TRBV2
j_gene: TRBJ2-7
len: 14
abundance: many
CDR3aa: CASSTGRGPYEQYF

v_gene: TRBV13
j_gene: TRBJ1-1
len: 15
abundance: NA
CDR3aa: CASSPDRGRNTEAFF

v_gene: TRBV3-1
j_gene: TRBJ2-1
len: 15
abundance: many
CDR3aa: CASSQALAVHNEQFF

v_gene: TRBV10-3
j_gene: TRBJ2-7
len: 14
abundance: few
CDR3aa: CAISGQDSRYEQYF

v_gene: TRBV20-1
j_gene: TRBJ2-6
len: 16
abundance: NA
CDR3aa: CSGGGRGISGANVLTF

v_gene: TRBV5-6
j_gene: TRBJ1-1
len: 15
abundance: few
CDR3aa: CASRPTGTGGTEAFF

v_gene: TRBV18
j_gene: TRBJ2-2
len: 15
abundance: many
CDR3aa: CASSPSGKNTGELFF

v_gene: TRBV11-2
j_gene: TRBJ2-1
len: 15
abundance: many
CDR3aa: CASSLEGLAGSEQFF

v_gene: TRBV28
j_gene: TRBJ1-3
len: 15
abundance: many
CDR3aa: CASSFPGAGGNTIYF

v_gene: TRBV7-2
j_gene: TRBJ2-6
len: 15
abundance: many
CDR3aa: CASSLETAGANVLTF

v_gene: TRBV7-9
j_gene: TRBJ1-3
len: 15
abundance: NA
CDR3aa: CASRDTGVTGNTIYF

v_gene: TRBV19
j_gene: TRBJ2-3
len: 15
abundance: NA
CDR3aa: CASSGPGHSTDTQYF

v_gene: TRBV5-6
j_gene: TRBJ1-2
len: 16
abundance: few
CDR3aa: CASSFGGAPAQYGYTF

v_gene: TRBV7-2
j_gene: TRBJ1-1
len: 14
abundance: once
CDR3aa: CASSWQGGYTEAFF

v_gene: TRBV5-1
j_gene: TRBJ2-7
len: 13
abundance: many
CDR3aa: CASSLGRAGEQYF